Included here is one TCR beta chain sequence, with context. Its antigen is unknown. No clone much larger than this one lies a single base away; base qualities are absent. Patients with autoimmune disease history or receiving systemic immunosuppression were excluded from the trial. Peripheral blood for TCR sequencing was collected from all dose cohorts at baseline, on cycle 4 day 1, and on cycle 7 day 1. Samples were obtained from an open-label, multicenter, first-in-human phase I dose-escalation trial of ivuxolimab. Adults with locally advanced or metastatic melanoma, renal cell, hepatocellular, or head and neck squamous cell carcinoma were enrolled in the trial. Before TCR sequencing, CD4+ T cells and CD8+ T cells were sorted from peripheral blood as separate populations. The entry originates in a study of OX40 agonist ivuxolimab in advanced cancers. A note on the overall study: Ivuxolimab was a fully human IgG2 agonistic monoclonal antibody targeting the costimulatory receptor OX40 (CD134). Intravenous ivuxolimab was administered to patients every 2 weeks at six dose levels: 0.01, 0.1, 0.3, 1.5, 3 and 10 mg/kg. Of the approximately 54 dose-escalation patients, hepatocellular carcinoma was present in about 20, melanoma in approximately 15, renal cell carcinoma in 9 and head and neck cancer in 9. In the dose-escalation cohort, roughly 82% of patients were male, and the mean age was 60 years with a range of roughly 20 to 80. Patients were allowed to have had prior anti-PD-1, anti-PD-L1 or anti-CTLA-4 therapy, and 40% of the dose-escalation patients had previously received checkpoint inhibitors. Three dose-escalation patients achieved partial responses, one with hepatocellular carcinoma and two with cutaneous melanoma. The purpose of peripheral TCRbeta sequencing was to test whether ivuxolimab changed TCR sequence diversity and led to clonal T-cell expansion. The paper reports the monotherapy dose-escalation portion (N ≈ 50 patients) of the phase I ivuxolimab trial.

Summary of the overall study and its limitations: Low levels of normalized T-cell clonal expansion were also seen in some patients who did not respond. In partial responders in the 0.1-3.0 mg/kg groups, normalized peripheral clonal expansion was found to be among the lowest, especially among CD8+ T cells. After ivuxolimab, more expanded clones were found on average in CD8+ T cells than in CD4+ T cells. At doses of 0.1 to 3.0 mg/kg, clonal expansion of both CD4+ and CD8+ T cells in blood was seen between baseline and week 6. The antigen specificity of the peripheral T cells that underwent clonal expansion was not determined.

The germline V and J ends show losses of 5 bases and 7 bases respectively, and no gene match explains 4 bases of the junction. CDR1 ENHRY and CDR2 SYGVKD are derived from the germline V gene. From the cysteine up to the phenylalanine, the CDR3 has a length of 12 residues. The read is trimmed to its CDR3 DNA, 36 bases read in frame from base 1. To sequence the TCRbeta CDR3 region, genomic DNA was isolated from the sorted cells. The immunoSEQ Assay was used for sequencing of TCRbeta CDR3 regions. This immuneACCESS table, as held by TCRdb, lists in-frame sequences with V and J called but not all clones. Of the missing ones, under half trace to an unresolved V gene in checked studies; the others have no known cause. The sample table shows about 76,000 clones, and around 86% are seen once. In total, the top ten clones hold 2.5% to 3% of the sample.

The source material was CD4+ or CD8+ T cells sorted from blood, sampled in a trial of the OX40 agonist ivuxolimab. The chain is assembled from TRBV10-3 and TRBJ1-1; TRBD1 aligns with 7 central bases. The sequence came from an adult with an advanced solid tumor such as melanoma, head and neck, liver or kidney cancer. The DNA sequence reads TGTGCCATCAGTCCCGGGACAGATGAAGCTTTCTTT. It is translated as CAISPGTDEAFF.